This is a list of T cell receptor beta chains from one sample in a study of cytomegalovirus exposure and HLA in healthy donors. TCRdb's copy holds only in-frame clones and misses some; the assay was immunoSEQ multiplex PCR. This sample carries roughly 170,000 clones, about 85% of them seen once, and the ten largest clones take about 5%. Sequenced sample: PBMCs. These receptors were collected from a woman between 45 and 65 years old in good health and CMV-seropositive. The CDR3 runs from the conserved cysteine through the conserved F or W. A D gene is named only where the DNA matches it firmly. Rows give clone size only sometimes, using once, few, many, or a class for an expanded clone.

d_call: TRBD2
v_call: TRBV4-2
j_call: TRBJ2-5
clone_size: -
cdr3_nt: TGTGCCAGCAGACCGGGACTAGCGGAAGAGACCCAGTACTTC
cdr3_aa: CASRPGLAEETQYF

d_call: -
v_call: TRBV7-2
j_call: TRBJ1-5
clone_size: -
cdr3_nt: TGTGCCAGCAGCTTACGCGTGATAAGTAACGGGATGAATCAGCCCCAGCATTTT
cdr3_aa: CASSLRVISNGMNQPQHF

d_call: TRBD1
v_call: TRBV6-6
j_call: TRBJ1-1
clone_size: -
cdr3_nt: TGTGCCAGCAGTAGCCCCGCTTTATTGGGACAGGAAGCTTTCTTT
cdr3_aa: CASSSPALLGQEAFF

d_call: TRBD1
v_call: TRBV28
j_call: TRBJ2-6
clone_size: -
cdr3_nt: TGTGCCAGCAGGCCACAGGGGGGCCCTGGGGCCAATGTCCTGACTTTC
cdr3_aa: CASRPQGGPGANVLTF

d_call: -
v_call: TRBV4-2
j_call: TRBJ2-2
clone_size: -
cdr3_nt: TGTGCCAGCAGCCCGACCGGGCCCCTAGGGGCCGGGGAGCTGTTTTTT
cdr3_aa: CASSPTGPLGAGELFF

d_call: TRBD1
v_call: TRBV4-1
j_call: TRBJ1-2
clone_size: few
cdr3_nt: TGCGCCAGCAGCCTTGGGACAGGGAGTTTCCTAGTCGGCTACACCTTC
cdr3_aa: CASSLGTGSFLVGYTF

d_call: -
v_call: TRBV4-2
j_call: TRBJ1-4
clone_size: -
cdr3_nt: TGTGCCAGCAGCCAAGATAGCGGGGCTTCAAGGCTGTTTTTT
cdr3_aa: CASSQDSGASRLFF

d_call: TRBD1
v_call: TRBV19
j_call: TRBJ2-5
clone_size: -
cdr3_nt: TGTGCCAGTAGCACGACAGGGCTAGAGACCCAGTACTTC
cdr3_aa: CASSTTGLETQYF

d_call: -
v_call: TRBV5-1
j_call: TRBJ1-5
clone_size: -
cdr3_nt: TGCGCCAGCAGCTTGGCCGGGTCGGCGGGGCAGCCCCAGCATTTT
cdr3_aa: CASSLAGSAGQPQHF

d_call: -
v_call: TRBV28
j_call: TRBJ1-2
clone_size: -
cdr3_nt: TGTGCCAGCAGCCCTTTAGGGGGTAGCTATGGCTACACCTTC
cdr3_aa: CASSPLGGSYGYTF

d_call: -
v_call: TRBV5-1
j_call: TRBJ2-7
clone_size: -
cdr3_nt: TGCGCCAGTCACCGGGACACAATACCCTACGAGCAGTACTTC
cdr3_aa: CASHRDTIPYEQYF

d_call: -
v_call: TRBV28
j_call: TRBJ2-7
clone_size: once
cdr3_nt: TGTGCCAGCAGTTTATACAACAACTACGAGCAGTACTTC
cdr3_aa: CASSLYNNYEQYF

d_call: TRBD2
v_call: TRBV19
j_call: TRBJ2-3
clone_size: -
cdr3_nt: TGTGCCAGTAGTATTGGGACTAGCGGGGGCACAGATACGCAGTATTTT
cdr3_aa: CASSIGTSGGTDTQYF

d_call: -
v_call: TRBV7-3
j_call: TRBJ1-1
clone_size: -
cdr3_nt: TGTGCCAGCAGCGTTAGCTTGAACACTGAAGCTTTCTTT
cdr3_aa: CASSVSLNTEAFF

d_call: TRBD1
v_call: TRBV7-2
j_call: TRBJ2-1
clone_size: -
cdr3_nt: TGTGCCAGCAGCTTAGTCATGGGGGGGACAGGGATTAATGAGCAGTTCTTC
cdr3_aa: CASSLVMGGTGINEQFF

d_call: TRBD2
v_call: TRBV7-9
j_call: TRBJ2-1
clone_size: -
cdr3_nt: TGTGCCAGCAGCTTCGGACTAGCGGGATTTGAGCAGTTCTTC
cdr3_aa: CASSFGLAGFEQFF

d_call: TRBD1
v_call: TRBV19
j_call: TRBJ1-5
clone_size: -
cdr3_nt: TGTGCCAGCAGACCGGGGACAGGGGACTATAGCAATCAGCCCCAGCATTTT
cdr3_aa: CASRPGTGDYSNQPQHF

d_call: -
v_call: TRBV6-6
j_call: TRBJ1-1
clone_size: few
cdr3_nt: TGTGCCGTGAGTGATCGACTTGAAGCTTTCTTT
cdr3_aa: CAVSDRLEAFF

d_call: -
v_call: TRBV5-6
j_call: TRBJ2-1
clone_size: few
cdr3_nt: TGTGCCAGCAGCTTCCTCCATGAGCAGTTCTTC
cdr3_aa: CASSFLHEQFF

d_call: TRBD1
v_call: TRBV6-5
j_call: TRBJ1-2
clone_size: -
cdr3_nt: TGTGCCAGCAGTCGACAGGGATATGGCTACACCTTC
cdr3_aa: CASSRQGYGYTF

d_call: TRBD2
v_call: TRBV10-3
j_call: TRBJ2-5
clone_size: -
cdr3_nt: TGTGCCATCAGTCCAGAGGGGCGCGGGGGTATAGAGACCCAGTACTTC
cdr3_aa: CAISPEGRGGIETQYF

d_call: -
v_call: TRBV10-3
j_call: TRBJ2-7
clone_size: -
cdr3_nt: TGTGCCATCTCGAGAGCTCAGGACGAGCAGTACTTC
cdr3_aa: CAISRAQDEQYF

d_call: -
v_call: TRBV25-1
j_call: TRBJ1-1
clone_size: -
cdr3_nt: TGTGCCAGCAGTGAATTGGCAGGGAACACTGAAGCTTTCTTT
cdr3_aa: CASSELAGNTEAFF

d_call: -
v_call: TRBV15
j_call: TRBJ1-4
clone_size: once
cdr3_nt: TGTGCCACCAGCAGAGATTGGGGCGCGGAGGAAAAACTGTTTTTT
cdr3_aa: CATSRDWGAEEKLFF

d_call: -
v_call: TRBV15
j_call: TRBJ1-1
clone_size: -
cdr3_nt: TGTGCCACCAGCAGAGATGGGGCAGAAAACACTGAAGCTTTCTTT
cdr3_aa: CATSRDGAENTEAFF

d_call: -
v_call: TRBV25-1
j_call: TRBJ1-1
clone_size: -
cdr3_nt: TGTGCCAGCAGAAAAGAATTGGCAGCTTTCTTT
cdr3_aa: CASRKELAAFF

d_call: -
v_call: TRBV19
j_call: TRBJ1-5
clone_size: -
cdr3_nt: TGTGCCAGTAGTATGCGGGGTGGCAGGAGCAATCAGCCCCAGCATTTT
cdr3_aa: CASSMRGGRSNQPQHF

d_call: TRBD2
v_call: TRBV5-1
j_call: TRBJ2-3
clone_size: -
cdr3_nt: TGCGCCAGCAGTTATAGACTAGCGGGAGGGGTCGGGACAGATACGCAGTATTTT
cdr3_aa: CASSYRLAGGVGTDTQYF

d_call: TRBD1
v_call: TRBV4-3
j_call: TRBJ2-3
clone_size: -
cdr3_nt: TGCGCCAGCAGCCAAGCGTGGCAGGGGGCAGTAGATACGCAGTATTTT
cdr3_aa: CASSQAWQGAVDTQYF

d_call: TRBD1
v_call: TRBV2
j_call: TRBJ1-2
clone_size: -
cdr3_nt: TGTGCCAGTACGCTTTCAGGGGGCGAGAACTATGGCTACACCTTC
cdr3_aa: CASTLSGGENYGYTF

d_call: TRBD2
v_call: TRBV6-5
j_call: TRBJ2-7
clone_size: -
cdr3_nt: TGTGCCAGCAGTTTACGGGGGGTAAACGAGCAGTACTTC
cdr3_aa: CASSLRGVNEQYF